Presented here are 20 T cell receptor beta chains from one specimen sequenced in a study of cytomegalovirus exposure and HLA in healthy donors. This PCR relied on a set of 60 Vbeta primers and 13 Jbeta primers. Method: immunoSEQ multiplex PCR; TCRdb's copy keeps in-frame clones and lacks some. The top ten clones hold approximately 9.8% of a sample with around 150,000 clones, 80% of them seen once. The sample comprised PBMCs. The receptors were sampled from a man aged 18 to 29 in good health and CMV-seropositive.

CDR3 nucleotides: TGTGCCAGCAGTACTCCGGGAACAGGGGGCGGCGAGCAGTACTTC. It specifies CASSTPGTGGGEQYF. The J gene is TRBJ2-7, the V gene TRBV28; the match to TRBD1 covers 9 bases. CDR3 length: 15 residues. Germline values: CDR1 MDHEN, CDR2 SYDVKM. The J segment lost 6 bases and the V segment lost 5 bases, leaving 11 bases of the junction unmatched. The full variable domain, completed using reference TRBV28 and TRBJ2-7, is DVKVTQSSRYLVKRTGEKVFLECVQDMDHENMFWYRQDPGLGLRLIYFSYDVKMKEKGDIPEGYSVSREKKERFSLILESASTNQTSMYLCASSTPGTGGGEQYFGPGTRLTVT.

This chain links TRBV7-6 with TRBJ2-5, with D possibly matching TRBD2 (5 bases). V was clipped by 1 base and J by 9 bases, with 18 bases between them. The CDR3 totals 15 residues. In germline, CDR1 is SGHVS, CDR2 FNYEAQ. The CDR3 protein is CASSLEEVSVRAQYF. The CDR3 DNA reads as TGTGCCAGCAGCTTAGAGGAGGTGTCGGTGAGGGCCCAGTACTTC.

This chain connects TRBV4-3 to TRBJ2-7; TRBD1 matches at 9 bases. There are 15 residues in the CDR3. Germline V gene lookup returns CDR1 LGHNA and CDR2 YSLEER. Trimming removed 1 base from V and 5 bases from J; junction bases left unmatched: 6. The CDR3 sequence: CASSQAWDRAHEQYF. The CDR3 coding sequence is TGCGCCAGCAGCCAAGCTTGGGACAGGGCCCACGAGCAGTACTTC.

This sequence joins TRBV6-5 and TRBJ2-7; D is ambiguous. V was trimmed by 5 bases and J by 5 bases, leaving 16 bases between them. CDR1 and CDR2 (germline): MNHEY, SVGAGI. CDR3 length: 14 amino acids. The CDR3, as DNA: TGTGCCAGCAGTCTTGGGCCCGCTTCCCACGAGCAGTACTTC. Its translation: CASSLGPASHEQYF.

V is TRBV5-1 and J is TRBJ2-5; 7 bases fit TRBD1. The CDR3 spans 15 residues. Germline-derived CDR1 and CDR2 are SGHRS and YFSETQ. The V segment lost 1 base and the J segment 2 bases; nucleotides outside the gene matches: 5. The CDR3 bases are TGCGCCAGCAGCTTGCAGGGGGTCCCACAAGAGACCCAGTACTTC. Translating it yields CASSLQGVPQETQYF.

There are a few counts of this clone. The genes are TRBV10-3 and TRBJ2-6; the D gene is possibly TRBD2 (5 bases). With 8 bases removed from V and 3 bases from J, the gap between germline ends came to 11 bases. This CDR3 has 14 amino acids. The germline V gene encodes CDR1 ENHRY and CDR2 SYGVKD. This chain's CDR3 is CAIGPGDGANVLTF. The CDR3 DNA reads TGTGCCATCGGACCCGGGGATGGGGCCAACGTCCTGACTTTC.

The CDR3 DNA reads as TGTGCCAGCAGTCCCGTTCCCCAACAGGGCACTGAAGCTTTCTTT. Amino acid sequence: CASSPVPQQGTEAFF. The J gene is TRBJ1-1, the V gene TRBV6-6; possible D gene TRBD1, 6 bases. The CDR3 extends over 15 amino acids. Germline V gene lookup returns CDR1 MNHNY and CDR2 SVGAGI (reference sequence). V dropped 5 bases and J dropped 4 bases, with 17 bases sitting between them.

The rearrangement uses TRBV6-1 and TRBJ2-7; 7 nucleotides align to TRBD1. Germline CDR1 MNHNS, CDR2 SASEGT. Germline trimming cut 4 bases from V and 6 bases from J; bases unmatched to any gene: 18. The CDR3 spans 17 residues. CDR3 in DNA: TGTGCCAGCAGTGGCCATACCCGGACAGGAGGATCTATCGAGCAGTACTTC. Translated: CASSGHTRTGGSIEQYF.

CDR3 DNA: TGTGCCAGCAGCTTCGGGGGATTGGAGACCCAGTACTTC. It translates to CASSFGGLETQYF. The chain links TRBV7-7 to TRBJ2-5; D possibly corresponds to TRBD2 (6 bases). With 3 bases removed from V and 5 bases from J, the gap between germline ends came to 10 bases. Germline V gene data show CDR1 as SSHAT and CDR2 as FNYEAQ (reference sequence). The CDR3 runs to 13 residues.

The chain uses TRBV29-1 and TRBJ2-3; possibly TRBD1 for D (6 bases). Germline V gene data show CDR1 as SQVTM and CDR2 as ANQGSEA. Trimming cost V 7 bases and J 6 bases, with 17 bases left between them. CDR3 size: 13 residues. Written as DNA, the CDR3 is TGCAGCGCCTGGGGGCCCCGGGGCGATACGCAGTATTTT. Translation gives CSAWGPRGDTQYF.

The chain carries TRBV7-6 and TRBJ2-7; possible D gene TRBD1, 6 bases. The germline V gene encodes CDR1 SGHVS and CDR2 FNYEAQ. With 5 bases removed from V and 6 bases from J, the gap between germline ends came to 17 bases. This CDR3 spans 14 amino acids. The CDR3 spells CASSRVTGSAEQYF. Here the CDR3 DNA reads TGTGCCAGCAGCAGGGTTACAGGGTCCGCCGAGCAGTACTTC.

This clone occurred once. A junction boundary mismatches the germline segment, possibly from a read error. The chain has TRBV11-3 and TRBJ2-7; maybe TRBD2 (6 bases). Germline CDR1 SGHNT, CDR2 YENEEA. This CDR3 is 16 amino acids long. The DNA of the CDR3 is TGTGCCAGCAGATTAGCGGCGAGCGGTTCCTCCTACGAGCAGTACTTC. Translation gives CASRLAASGSSYEQYF.

The CDR3 coding sequence is TGTGCCTGGAGTGTACGCGGAGGGGCGGGAGAGACCCAGTACTTC. It codes for CAWSVRGGAGETQYF. The chain combines TRBV30 with TRBJ2-5; D might be TRBD2 (6 bases). CDR3 length: 15 residues. Deletions cut 0 bases from V and 4 bases from J, with 15 bases between. CDR1 and CDR2 from the germline V gene are GTSNPN and SVGIG (reference sequence).

In its sample, this clone was seen once. This chain uses TRBV4-2 with TRBJ1-5; D possibly corresponds to TRBD1 (6 bases). This CDR3 is 16 amino acids long. Looked up from germline, CDR1 is LGHNA and CDR2 is YNFKEQ. V was cut by 0 bases and J by 2 bases, with 11 bases left in between. CDR3 loop: CASSQDRPGGNQPQHF. CDR3 coding DNA: TGTGCCAGCAGCCAAGATCGCCCAGGGGGCAATCAGCCCCAGCATTTT.

This clone was seen more than once but under ten times. This chain connects TRBV9 to TRBJ1-2, with no clear D. Trimming cost V 4 bases and J 6 bases, with 34 bases left between them. Germline loops: CDR1 SGDLS, CDR2 YYNGEE. The CDR3 runs 20 residues. Here the CDR3 DNA reads TGTGCCAGCAGCACCTTACCGGGAGAACCTATTGTCGCCAGGTCGCATGGCTACACCTTC. Protein: CASSTLPGEPIVARSHGYTF.

This clone was found once. This rearrangement joins TRBV4-3 to TRBJ2-3; D gene uncertain. The CDR3 totals 16 residues. Looked up from germline, CDR1 is LGHNA and CDR2 is YSLEER. The V and J ends lost 0 bases and 2 bases respectively, with 12 bases between them. The CDR3 coding sequence is TGCGCCAGCAGCCAAGATTCCGGCCAGGCCACAGATACGCAGTATTTT. Protein product: CASSQDSGQATDTQYF.

The rearrangement uses TRBV10-3 and TRBJ1-2; 7 positions agree with TRBD1. The CDR3 extends over 13 amino acids. CDR1 is ENHRY and CDR2 is SYGVKD in the germline V gene. The V and J ends lost 0 bases and 7 bases, in that order; junction bases with no gene match: 2. The CDR3 here is CAISESGGGGYTF. The CDR3 nucleotides read TGTGCCATCAGTGAGTCAGGGGGCGGTGGCTACACCTTC.

This chain uses TRBV27 with TRBJ1-1; D not resolved. The CDR3 length is 13 residues. V lost 6 bases, J lost 0 bases, and 8 bases lay in between. CDR1 is MNHEY and CDR2 is SMNVEV in the germline V gene (reference sequence). CDR3 in DNA: TGTGCCAGCAGCAGGTACATGAACACTGAAGCTTTCTTT. Amino acids: CASSRYMNTEAFF.

The rearrangement links TRBV6-5 to TRBJ1-4, with TRBD1 as a possible D gene (5 bases). V was cut by 1 base and J by 12 bases, with 18 bases left in between. The germline V gene encodes CDR1 MNHEY and CDR2 SVGAGI. The CDR3 runs to 15 residues. In nucleotides, the CDR3 is TGTGCCAGCAGTTACTACGTTACCTCAGGGTCCGAACTGTTTTTT. This encodes CASSYYVTSGSELFF.

V usage is TRBV6-5 and J usage is TRBJ2-5; 9 bases agree with TRBD2. CDR1 and CDR2 from the germline V gene are MNHEY and SVGAGI. CDR3 length: 14 residues. V was clipped by 5 bases and J by 5 bases; unmatched bases: 6. As DNA, the CDR3 is TGTGCCAGCAGTCCGGCGGGAGGGGGGGAGACCCAGTACTTC. This codes for CASSPAGGGETQYF.